This T cell receptor (beta chain) was sequenced during a study of cytomegalovirus exposure and HLA in healthy donors. Study results and limitations: 16,951 TCR beta sequences were associated with HLA alleles at 0.05 false discovery rate in a later analysis. In a later analysis, DRB1 alleles had the most associated TCRs; HLA-C alleles the fewest.

This CDR3 comprises 18 residues. The germline V gene has CDR1 MDHEN and CDR2 SYDVKM. The V end was cut by 4 bases, the J end by 3 bases, with 24 bases between. Primers for the PCR totalled 60 Vbeta and 13 Jbeta. Sequencing used immunoSEQ multiplex PCR; TCRdb keeps in-frame clones, though not all of them. The sample contains some 150,000 clones, roughly four fifths of which appear only once. Note on this clone: Its antigen remains unknown.

The receptor comes from a man aged 45-65 years in good health and CMV-seropositive. Sequenced sample: PBMCs. The chain joins TRBV28 to TRBJ1-2; TRBD1 might be the D (6 bases). The CDR3 region has the DNA TGTGCCAGCAGTTACTTGCCGGGACAACCGAATCCTTACTATGGCTACACCTTC. Translation gives CASSYLPGQPNPYYGYTF.